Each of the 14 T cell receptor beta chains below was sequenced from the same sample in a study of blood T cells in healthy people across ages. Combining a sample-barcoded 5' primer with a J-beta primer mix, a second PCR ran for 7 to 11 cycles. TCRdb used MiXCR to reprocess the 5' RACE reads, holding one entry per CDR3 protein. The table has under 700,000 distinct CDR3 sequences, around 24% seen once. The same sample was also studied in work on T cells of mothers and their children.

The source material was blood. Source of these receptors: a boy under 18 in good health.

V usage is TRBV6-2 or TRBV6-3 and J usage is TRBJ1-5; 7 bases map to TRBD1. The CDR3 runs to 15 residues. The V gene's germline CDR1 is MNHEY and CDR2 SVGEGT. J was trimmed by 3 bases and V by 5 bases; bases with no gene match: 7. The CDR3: CASSPQGVDNQPQHF. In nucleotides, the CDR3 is TGTGCCAGCAGTCCCCAGGGGGTTGACAATCAGCCCCAGCATTTT.

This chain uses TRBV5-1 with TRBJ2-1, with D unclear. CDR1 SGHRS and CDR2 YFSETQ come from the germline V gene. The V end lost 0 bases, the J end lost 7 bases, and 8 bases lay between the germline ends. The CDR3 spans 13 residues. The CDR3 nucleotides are TGCGCCAGCAGCTTGGACCTTCGGAATGAGCAGTTCTTC. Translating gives CASSLDLRNEQFF.

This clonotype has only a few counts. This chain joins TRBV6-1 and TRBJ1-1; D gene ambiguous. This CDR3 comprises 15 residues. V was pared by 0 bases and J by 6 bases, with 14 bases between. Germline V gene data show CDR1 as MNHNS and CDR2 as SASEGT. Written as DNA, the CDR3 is TGTGCCAGCAGTGAAGCTTGGGAAGTAGGCGCTGAAGCTTTCTTT. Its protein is CASSEAWEVGAEAFF.

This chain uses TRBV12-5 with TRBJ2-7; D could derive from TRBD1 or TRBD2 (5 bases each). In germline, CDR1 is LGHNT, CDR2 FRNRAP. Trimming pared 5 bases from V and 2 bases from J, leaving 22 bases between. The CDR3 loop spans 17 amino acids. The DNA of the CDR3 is TGTGCTAGTGGTCCCACCCTGGGGACCGTTAAGACCTACGAGCAGTACTTC. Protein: CASGPTLGTVKTYEQYF.

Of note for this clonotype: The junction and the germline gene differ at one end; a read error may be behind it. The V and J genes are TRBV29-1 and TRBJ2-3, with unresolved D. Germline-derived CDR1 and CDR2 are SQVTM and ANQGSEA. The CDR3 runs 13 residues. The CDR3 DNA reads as TGCGGCGTTGAACCCCACCGAGAGGATACGCAGTATTTT. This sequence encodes CGVEPHREDTQYF.

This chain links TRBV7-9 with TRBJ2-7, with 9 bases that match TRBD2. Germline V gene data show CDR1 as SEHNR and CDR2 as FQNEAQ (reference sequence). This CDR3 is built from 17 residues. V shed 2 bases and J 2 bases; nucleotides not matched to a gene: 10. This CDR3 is CASSLLRGGRAAYEQYF. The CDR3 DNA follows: TGTGCCAGCAGCTTACTGCGTGGCGGGAGGGCCGCCTACGAGCAGTACTTC. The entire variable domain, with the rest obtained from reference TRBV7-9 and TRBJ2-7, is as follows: DTGVSQNPRHKITKRGQNVTFRCDPISEHNRLYWYRQTLGQGPEFLTYFQNEAQLEKSRLLSDRFSAERPKGSFSTLEIQRTEQGDSAMYLCASSLLRGGRAAYEQYFGPGTRLTVT.

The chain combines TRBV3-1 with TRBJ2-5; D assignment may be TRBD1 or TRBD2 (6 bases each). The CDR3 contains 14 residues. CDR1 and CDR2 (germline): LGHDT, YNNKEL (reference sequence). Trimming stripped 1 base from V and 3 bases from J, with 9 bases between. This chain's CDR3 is CASSQVGGKETQYF. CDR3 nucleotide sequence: TGTGCCAGCAGCCAAGTGGGGGGCAAAGAGACCCAGTACTTC.

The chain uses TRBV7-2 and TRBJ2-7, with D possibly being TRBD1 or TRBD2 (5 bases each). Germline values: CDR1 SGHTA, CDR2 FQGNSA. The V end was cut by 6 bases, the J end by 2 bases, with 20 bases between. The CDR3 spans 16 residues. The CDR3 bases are TGTGCCAGCAGTCCACCCCGGGACCCCTTTCCCTACGAGCAGTACTTC. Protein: CASSPPRDPFPYEQYF.

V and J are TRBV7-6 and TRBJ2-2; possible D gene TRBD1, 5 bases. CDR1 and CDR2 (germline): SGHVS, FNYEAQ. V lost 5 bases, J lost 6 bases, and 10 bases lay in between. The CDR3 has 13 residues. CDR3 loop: CASSDSWAGELFF. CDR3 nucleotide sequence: TGTGCCAGCAGCGACAGTTGGGCCGGGGAGCTGTTTTTT.

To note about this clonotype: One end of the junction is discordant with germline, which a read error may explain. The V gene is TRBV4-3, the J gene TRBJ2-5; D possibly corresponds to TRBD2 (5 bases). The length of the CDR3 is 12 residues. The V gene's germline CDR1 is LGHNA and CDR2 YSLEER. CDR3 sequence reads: CASSHPGHERFF. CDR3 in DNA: TGCGCCAGCAGCCACCCCGGGCATGAGCGGTTCTTC.

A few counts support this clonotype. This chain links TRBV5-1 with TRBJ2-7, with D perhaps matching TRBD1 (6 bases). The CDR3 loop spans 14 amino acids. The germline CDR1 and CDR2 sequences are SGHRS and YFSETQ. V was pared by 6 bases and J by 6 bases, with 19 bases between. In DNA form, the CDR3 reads TGCGCCAGCACCGCCACACAGGGTACGGGCGAGCAGTACTTC. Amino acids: CASTATQGTGEQYF.

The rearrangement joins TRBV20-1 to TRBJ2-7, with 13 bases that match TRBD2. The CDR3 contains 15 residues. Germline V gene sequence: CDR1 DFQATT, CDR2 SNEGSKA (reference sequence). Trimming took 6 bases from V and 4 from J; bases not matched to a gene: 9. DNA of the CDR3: TGCAGTGCAAAACCGGGACTAGCGGGATTGTACGAGCAGTACTTC. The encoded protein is CSAKPGLAGLYEQYF.

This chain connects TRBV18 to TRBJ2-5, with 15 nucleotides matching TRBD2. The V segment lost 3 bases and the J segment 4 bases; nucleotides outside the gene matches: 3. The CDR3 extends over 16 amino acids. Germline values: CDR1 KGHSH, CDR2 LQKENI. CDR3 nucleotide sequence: TGTGCCAGCTCACCGATGGGACTAGCGGGGGGAGAGACCCAGTACTTC. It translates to CASSPMGLAGGETQYF.

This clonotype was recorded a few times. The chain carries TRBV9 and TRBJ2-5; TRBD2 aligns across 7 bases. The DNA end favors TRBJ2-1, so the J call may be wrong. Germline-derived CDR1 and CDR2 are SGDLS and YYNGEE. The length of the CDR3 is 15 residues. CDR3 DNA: TGTGCCAGCAGCGTAGGGGGGGGAGTGGGCAATGAGCAGTTCTTC. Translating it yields CASSVGGGVGNEQFF.